This TCR beta chain was found in a study of cytomegalovirus exposure and HLA in healthy donors. With 60 Vbeta and 13 Jbeta primers, the PCR was carried out. Some clones are missing from TCRdb's copy, which holds only in-frame ones; the method was immunoSEQ multiplex PCR. The sample consists of just under 250,000 clones, 82% of them appearing once. This clone was recorded only once. The TCR was taken from a woman aged 35 to 49 in good health and CMV-seropositive. Sequenced sample: PBMCs.

The CDR3 DNA follows: TGTGCCAGCAGCCTGTTCGGGACAGGGGGCTACGAGCAGTACTTC. Translated: CASSLFGTGGYEQYF. The rearrangement joins TRBV7-2 to TRBJ2-7; TRBD1 aligns across 11 bases. The V and J ends lost 5 bases and 3 bases, in that order; junction bases with no gene match: 6. From germline, CDR1 is SGHTA and CDR2 FQGNSA. The CDR3 has 15 amino acids.